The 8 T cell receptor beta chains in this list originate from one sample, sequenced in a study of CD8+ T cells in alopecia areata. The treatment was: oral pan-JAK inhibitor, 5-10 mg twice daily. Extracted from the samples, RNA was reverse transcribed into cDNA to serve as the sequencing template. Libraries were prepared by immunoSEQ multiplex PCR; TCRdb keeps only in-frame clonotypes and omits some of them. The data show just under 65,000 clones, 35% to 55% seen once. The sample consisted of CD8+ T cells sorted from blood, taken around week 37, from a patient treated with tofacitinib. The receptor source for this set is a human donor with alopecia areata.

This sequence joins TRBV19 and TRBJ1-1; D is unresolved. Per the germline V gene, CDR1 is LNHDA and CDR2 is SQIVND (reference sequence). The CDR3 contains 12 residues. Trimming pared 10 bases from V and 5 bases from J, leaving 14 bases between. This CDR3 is CATKWGGTEAFF. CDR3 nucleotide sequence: TGTGCCACCAAATGGGGTGGGACTGAAGCTTTCTTT.

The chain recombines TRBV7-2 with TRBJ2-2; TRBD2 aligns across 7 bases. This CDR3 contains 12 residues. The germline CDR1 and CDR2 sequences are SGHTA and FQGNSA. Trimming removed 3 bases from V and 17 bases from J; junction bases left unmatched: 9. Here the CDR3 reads CASSLTSRADFF. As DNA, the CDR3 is TGTGCCAGCAGCTTGACTAGCCGGGCGGACTTTTTT.

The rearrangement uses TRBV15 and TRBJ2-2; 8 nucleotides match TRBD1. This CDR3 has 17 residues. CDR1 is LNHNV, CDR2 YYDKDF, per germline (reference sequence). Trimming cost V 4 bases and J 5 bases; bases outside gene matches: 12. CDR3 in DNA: TGTGCCACCAGCAAAGGAATTCGGGACAGGAGAACCGGGGAGCTGTTTTTT. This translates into CATSKGIRDRRTGELFF.

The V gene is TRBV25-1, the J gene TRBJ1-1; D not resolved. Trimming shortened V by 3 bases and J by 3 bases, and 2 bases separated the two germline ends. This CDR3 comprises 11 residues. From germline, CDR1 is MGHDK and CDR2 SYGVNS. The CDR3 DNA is TGTGCCAGCAGTGAGTACACTGAAGCTTTCTTT. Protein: CASSEYTEAFF.

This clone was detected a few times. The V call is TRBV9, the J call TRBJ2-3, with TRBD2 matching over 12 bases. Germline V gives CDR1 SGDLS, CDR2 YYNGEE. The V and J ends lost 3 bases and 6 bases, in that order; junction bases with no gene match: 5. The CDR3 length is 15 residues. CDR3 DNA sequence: TGTGCCAGCAGCGCCGGACTAGCGGGACTGGATACGCAGTATTTT. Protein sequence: CASSAGLAGLDTQYF.

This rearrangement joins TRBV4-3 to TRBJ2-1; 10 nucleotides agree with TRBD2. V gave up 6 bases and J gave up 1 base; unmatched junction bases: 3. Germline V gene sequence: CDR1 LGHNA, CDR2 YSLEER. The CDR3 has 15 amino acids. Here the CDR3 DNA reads TGCGCCAGCAGTCGGACTAGCGGTTCCTACAATGAGCAGTTCTTC. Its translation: CASSRTSGSYNEQFF.

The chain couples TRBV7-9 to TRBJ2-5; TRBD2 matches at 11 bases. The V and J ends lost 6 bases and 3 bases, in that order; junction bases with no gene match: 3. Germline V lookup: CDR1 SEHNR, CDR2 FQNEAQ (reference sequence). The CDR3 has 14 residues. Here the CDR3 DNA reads TGTGCCAGCAGTTTGGGACTAGCGGAAGAGACCCAGTACTTC. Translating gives CASSLGLAEETQYF. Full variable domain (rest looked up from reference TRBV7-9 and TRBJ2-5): DTGVSQNPRHKITKRGQNVTFRCDPISEHNRLYWYRQTLGQGPEFLTYFQNEAQLEKSRLLSDRFSAERPKGSFSTLEIQRTEQGDSAMYLCASSLGLAEETQYFGPGTRLLVL.

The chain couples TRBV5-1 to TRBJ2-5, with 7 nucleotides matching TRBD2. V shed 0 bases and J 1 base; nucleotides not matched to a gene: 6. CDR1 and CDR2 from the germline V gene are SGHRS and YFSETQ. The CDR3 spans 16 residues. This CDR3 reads CASSLEGGSLQETQYF. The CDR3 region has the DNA TGCGCCAGCAGCTTGGAAGGCGGGAGCCTCCAAGAGACCCAGTACTTC.